Detailed here is one TCR beta chain. The table lists this clonotype with many counts. Its antigen remains undetermined. No base-level quality is on record; no much larger clone is a single base apart. Ophthalmopathy patients had moderately to severely active disease, Clinical Activity Score of at least 3, NOSPECS grade of at least 4, and duration under 3 months. Any patient with an uncontrolled infection, another autoimmune disease, pregnancy or lactation was excluded. Diagnoses relied on clinical symptoms, serum thyroxine and TRAb, thyroid ultrasound and orbital computed tomography. PBMCs were isolated from 10 ml of fresh peripheral blood by Ficoll-Paque density gradient centrifugation. Total RNA was extracted with Trizol reagent, and quality was checked on an Agilent 2100 Bioanalyzer. The V end gives up 0 bases and the J end 7 bases, leaving 6 bases in the junction not matched to a gene. CDR1 and CDR2 are read off the germline V gene (reference sequence) as WNHNN and SYGVQD. Spanning cysteine to phenylalanine, the CDR3 consists of 15 amino acids. Only CDR3 DNA is held: 45 bases, read in frame from base 1.

Amplification of TCR beta CDR3 regions was carried out from RNA transcripts. For the first round of RT-PCR on the TCR CDR3, the HTBI primer set was used together with the Qiagen OneStep RT-PCR kit. A second multiplex PCR round built the libraries, followed by size selection and purification. Paired-end sequencing of the libraries was performed with 100 bp reads on an Illumina HiSeq2000. The published analysis was carried out like this. SOAPnuke was used to process the raw data, with reads discarded if the reads contained adapters or uncalled bases, had a mean Phred below 15, or lacked an exact constant-primer or identifier match. COPE v1.2.5 was used to merge the high-quality paired reads, and each unique nucleotide sequence was defined as a clonotype. MiTCR v1.1 was used to align clonotypes to the IMGT TRBV, TRBD and TRBJ reference segments. The analysis included only V-J combinations with a frequency above 0.0001, which together covered roughly 99% of the repertoires. The TCS score was defined as the ratio of F50 (clonal expansion) to E x V (chaos), calculated using BLOSUM62-based TCRdist between CDR3 peptides within each V-J. Welch's t-statistics and random forest reduced around 510 V-J features to roughly 13, which were used in a naive Bayes classifier (R e1071). Using fastp trimming at Q25 and MiXCR clonotype assembly, TCRdb reanalyzed the public sequencing data and kept in-frame beta chains. Rows with one shared CDR3 protein collapse into an entry with the most common genes and DNA. For this entry, the V and J calls and clone size follow TCRdb and not the study's own pipeline. In all, the sample holds about 350,000 distinct CDR3 sequences, and about a sixth of those were seen once. About 14% of the sample lies in the top ten.

The data were obtained in a study of T cells in Graves' hyperthyroidism and ophthalmopathy (dated by TCRdb to about 2019). About the study as a whole: Peripheral blood was sampled at the time of initial diagnosis, prior to any treatment. TCR Vbeta CDR3 sequencing of some 140 peripheral blood samples (over 40 ophthalmopathy, around 80 hyperthyroidism and some 17 progressor patients) is reported in the paper. Thyroid tissue and blood T-cell repertoires from six or seven Graves' hyperthyroidism patients were also compared in the study. TCR V-J signatures able to tell the groups apart were searched for in a discovery cohort of some 97 patients, of whom under 45 had Graves' ophthalmopathy and 57 had stable Graves' hyperthyroidism. The 100 or so discovery patients were randomly split 7:3 into training and test sets. Following sampling, methimazole starting at 30 mg daily was given to hyperthyroidism patients, and high-dose intravenous methylprednisolone was given to ophthalmopathy patients. An independent validation cohort of 18 to 20 hyperthyroidism patients and approximately 16 patients who later progressed to ophthalmopathy tested prospective prediction of ophthalmopathy. What the authors observed across the whole study: A 13 V-J signature model separated ophthalmopathy from stable hyperthyroidism, with 87.88% sensitivity and 81.08% specificity in cross-validation and 80%/75% in testing. In validation, progression to ophthalmopathy was predicted by the model with nearly 71% sensitivity and around 76% specificity, a median of about 6.4 months before onset. Most expanded thyroid clonotypes (frequency above 0.001) were also found in blood, which suggests that blood repertoires may mirror thyroid immune responses. No statistical method was used to set the sample size in advance, and investigators knew the group allocation.

What was sequenced was blood. The chain employs TRBV10-1 and TRBJ1-1; TRBD1 lines up with 9 middle nucleotides. This receptor was obtained from a woman aged 35 to 49 with Graves' ophthalmopathy. The DNA reads TGCGCCAGCAGTGAGTCGGTCCCGGGACAGGGTGAAGCTTTCTTT. Its amino acids are CASSESVPGQGEAFF.